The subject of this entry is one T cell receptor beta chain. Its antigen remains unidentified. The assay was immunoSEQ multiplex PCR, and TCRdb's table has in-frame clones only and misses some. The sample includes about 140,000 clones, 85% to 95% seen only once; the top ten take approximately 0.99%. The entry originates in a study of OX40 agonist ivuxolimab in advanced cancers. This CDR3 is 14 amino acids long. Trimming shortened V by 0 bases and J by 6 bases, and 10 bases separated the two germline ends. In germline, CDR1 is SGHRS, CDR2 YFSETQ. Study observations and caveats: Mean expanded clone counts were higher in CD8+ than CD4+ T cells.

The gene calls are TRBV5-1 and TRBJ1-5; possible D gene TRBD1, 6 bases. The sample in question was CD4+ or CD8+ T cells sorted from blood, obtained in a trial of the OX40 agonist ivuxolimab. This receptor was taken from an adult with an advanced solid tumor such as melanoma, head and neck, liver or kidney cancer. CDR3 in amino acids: CASSLAGAGQPQHF. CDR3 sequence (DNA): TGCGCCAGCAGCTTGGCAGGGGCTGGTCAGCCCCAGCATTTT.